This T cell receptor (beta chain) was found in a study of blood T cell repertoires in COVID-19 (dated by TCRdb to the early 2020s). Context from the whole study: Samples from collaborators originated in the United States, Italy and Spain and spanned both the acute and convalescent phases of COVID-19. The prospective study material was composed of cDNA or gDNA derived from T cells, B-cell-depleted T cells, or PBMCs. Deeply sampled blood TCRbeta repertoires from subjects exposed to, actively infected with, or recovered from COVID-19 were included in the dataset. A freely available public database, intended as a resource for researchers studying the immune response to SARS-CoV-2, is where the repertoires were released. The samples were drawn from two sources: the first 160 participants of the ongoing ImmuneRACE study, and over 950 subjects contributed by 6 global collaborators. Sample metadata almost always included a de-identified subject ID, COVID-19 status, age in years and sex. HLA class I and class II types, where available, came from metadata supplied by the sample provider rather than from assay-based typing. Overall study outcomes, separate from this receptor: The amount of clinical and demographic metadata varied by source and participant and was provided uncurated.

At one collaborating source in Seattle, patients were enrolled during active infection and were followed longitudinally through the course of disease. The collaborating institutions used their own protocols to collect whole blood in K2EDTA tubes. For TCRbeta analysis, collaborators shipped samples in one of three forms: frozen whole blood, isolated PBMCs, or DNA extracted from either of those sample types. This clone showed up just a few times. There is no known antigen for this receptor. Within one base of it there is no much larger clone, and no base qualities were kept. TCRbeta CDR3 regions were amplified from genomic DNA using the immunoSEQ Assay, a bias-controlled multiplex PCR. For the original study's pipeline: Within the assay, amplification of reference gene primers was used to estimate how many nucleated cells each sample contained. To quantify the absolute abundance of each unique TCRbeta CDR3 rearrangement, sequence reads were collapsed and filtered. For each sample, productive Simpson clonality was calculated as the square root of Simpson's diversity index over productive rearrangements. TCRdb carries this immuneACCESS record with in-frame sequences only. Its versions omit some clonotypes, under half of them owing to an unresolved V gene in the studies checked, with the rest unexplained. The V and J calls and the clone size are those of that table, but D and trimming were determined from the DNA. For this sample the table gives 200,000 to 250,000 clones, of which 65% to 85% were detected only once. The ten largest clonotypes hold over 1% of the sample.

Including the terminal cysteine and phenylalanine, the CDR3 comprises 15 residues. Only the CDR3 DNA stays, 45 bases, in frame from base 1. Per the germline V gene, MDHEN is the CDR1 and SYDVKM is the CDR2. Clipping removes 5 bases from V and 8 bases from J, with 8 as the unmatched junction base count. The sample consisted of peripheral blood. The clonotype comes from a woman in her 30s with COVID-19, enrolled during active disease. The chain links TRBV28 with TRBJ2-3; 12 central nucleotides agree with TRBD2. The CDR3: CASSPSGGAEGTQYF. The nucleotide sequence is TGTGCCAGCAGTCCTAGCGGGGGGGCCGAGGGTACGCAGTATTTT.